This T cell receptor beta chain originates from a study of cytomegalovirus exposure and HLA in healthy donors (dated by TCRdb to the late 2010s). For the wider study: An earlier analysis of some 500 of the donors reported about 250 Gb of sequence data and roughly 110 million unique TCR beta sequences from some 180 million T cells. About 280 gigabases of sequencing data and roughly 81 million unique TCR sequences made up an early release that covered about 640 HLA-typed donors. Of the 300 to 450 genotyped donors, roughly 85% fell in the genetic ancestry cluster associated with self-reported Caucasian donors. The study aimed to test whether signatures of past pathogen exposure could be identified by cataloging public T cell receptors. The T cell repertoires of 666 subjects were profiled by immunosequencing and related to cytomegalovirus serostatus. Besides the first cohort of 550 to 750 subjects, a separate validation cohort made up of 120 different subjects was used. To predict cytomegalovirus infection status, the study combined high-throughput TCR immunosequencing, statistical association of individual TCRs with disease status, and machine learning. In a later analysis, previously published TCR beta repertoires from some 640 donors were re-analyzed and high-resolution HLA genotyping was added so that TCR occurrence patterns could be studied. Rather than drawing on any new phenotypic data, the later analysis identified candidate immune exposures from TCR beta sequences and the way those sequences occurred across donors. In an earlier analysis of 550 to 700 of the donors, high-throughput TCR beta sequencing was used to judge whether each TCR beta V gene segment behaved as functional or pseudogenic. Alongside the repertoire data, information on donor age, sex, ethnicity and CMV serostatus was compiled. A later genetic analysis used genome-wide SNP genotypes for about 60% of the roughly 700 donors, treating that subset as a discovery cohort. Every discovery cohort repertoire had been produced on one sequencing platform. Class I and class II HLA loci were covered by the typing at four-digit resolution. Typing coverage differed by locus: A, B, C, DRB1 and DQB1 were typed in about 620-640 donors, DQA1 in roughly 500, DPA1 in some 610, and DPB1 in around 440. Roughly five DR-DQ haplotypes were handled as single units for association and clustering because linkage in the cohort was strong. Among 398 genotyped donors of the cohort, an average of approximately 230,000 unique TCR beta nucleotide sequences were sequenced per donor, around 20% of them non-productive.

In total, roughly 670 healthy bone marrow donors made up the cohort. All cohort members were sampled while nominally healthy, although unrecorded immune exposures were likely present. The donor was CMV seronegative and belonged to the group of roughly 330 seronegative cohort members. Every donor gave a peripheral blood sample, and the peripheral blood mononuclear cells from that sample were used for TCR beta sequencing. The Qiagen DNeasy Blood Extraction Kit was used to extract genomic DNA from the blood cell samples. CDR1 and CDR2 were assigned from the germline V gene as SNHLY and FYNNEI. The CDR3 spans 16 residues, from the cysteine through the phenylalanine. Only the CDR3 DNA stays, 48 bases, in frame from base 1. Study-wide findings and limitations: The classifier was reported to diagnose cytomegalovirus status with high specificity and sensitivity in both the original cohort and the validation cohort. The authors suggested that the approach could potentially be extended to other disease states and immunological phenotypes. The only immune exposure information available for the cohort was CMV serostatus. A further reported finding was that TCR beta sequences accurately predicted the HLA-A and HLA-B alleles for most subjects in the first cohort. Presence/absence analyses assumed roughly uniform sequencing depth across donors, an assumption that may not hold. In an earlier analysis of fewer than 750 of the donors, most TCR beta V segments were observed in productive rearrangements about 87% or about 30% of the time, broadly matching IMGT annotations. Because some donors lacked HLA typing at each locus, the association tests relied only on the typed subset. Compared with the approximately 600-donor mean, donors in an Asian-associated ancestry cluster had fewer N-insertions in productive TCRs, according to a later genetic analysis. According to a later analysis, most CMV-associated TCR beta chains appeared to be HLA-restricted, and the HLA associations seemed to be driven largely by CMV exposure. A later genetic analysis associated a missense DCLRE1C variant with V-gene and J-gene trimming of TCR beta chains, and an independent cohort replicated the association. According to a later analysis, parvovirus B19, influenza, CMV and Epstein-Barr virus appeared linked to several top co-occurrence clusters. Specific HLA alleles were associated with over 15,000 TCR beta sequences at a false discovery rate of 0.05 in a later analysis. A later analysis found that HLA-associated TCR beta chains were more clonally expanded and had lower generation probabilities than equally common non-associated chains. Linkage disequilibrium might explain the correlated functional status among segregating V segments, but an unknown experimental factor could not be ruled out. The earlier analysis of around 600 of the donors excluded roughly 17 rarely observed V segments, including chromosome 9 orphons, because counts were too low. Most TCR sequences were observed very rarely across donors, whereas some public TCRs were present in many individuals. A cluster of highly shared sequence variants was judged likely to be a technical artifact of the sequencing pipeline. This cohort had only TCR beta chains sequenced, and the lack of alpha or paired-chain data limited which features could be detected. A few of the identified cytomegalovirus-associated TCR beta chains were confirmed in vitro to be specific for cytomegalovirus antigens. When HLA alleles, especially DR and DQ, strongly co-occurred, attributing TCR associations to individual alleles was difficult. In the study, around 150 TCR beta chains were listed as associated with cytomegalovirus. In a later analysis, TCR association rates were found to vary across HLA loci, with the most associated TCRs seen for DRB1 alleles and the fewest for HLA-C alleles. Some IMGT-functional V segments, including TRBV6-2 and TRBV6-3, could not be told apart with the 87-base-pair reads, so those segments were excluded.

The library was generated by the immunoSEQ multiplex PCR assay. A mixture of 60 forward primers for TCR Vbeta segments and 13 reverse primers for TCR Jbeta segments was used in the multiplex PCR. A multiplex PCR assay on genomic DNA amplified the CDR3 region of rearranged TCR beta genes. The amplified TCR beta libraries were sequenced on the Illumina HiSeq System as 87-base-pair reads. Under the source paper's analysis protocol: A later analysis counted some 80 million unique TCR beta chains across the 666 repertoires, and some 11 million of these chains were shared by at least two donors. A nearest-neighbor algorithm error-corrected the raw reads and collapsed the reads into unique sequences, merging closely related sequences to remove PCR and sequencing errors. Alignment of CDR3 sequences to IMGT reference sequences was used to assign V, D and J gene segments. Each retained sequence needed at least a six-nucleotide match to both a V gene segment and a J gene segment. Rearrangements were called productive when the CDR3 lacked stop codons and stayed in frame with V and J; all others were non-productive. CDR3 was defined according to IMGT convention as the region running from the second conserved V-encoded cysteine to the conserved J-encoded phenylalanine. The earlier analysis of a few hundred of the donors excluded any sequence lacking an unambiguous match to a single V gene segment. In an earlier analysis of approximately 500 of the donors, a V segment was called functional when productive rearrangements were above 56.7%, and segregating when the standard deviation between donors exceeded 5%. A statistical classification framework was developed to diagnose cytomegalovirus status using the catalog of TCR beta chain sequences. In a later analysis, TCR nucleotide sequences were compared against IMGT/GENE-DB human TR gene sequences so that V and J genes could be assigned. In a later analysis, CDR3 sequences and most-parsimonious VDJ recombination scenarios were assigned using the TCRdist pipeline. In a later analysis, each TCR beta chain was defined by its CDR3 amino acid sequence together with its V-gene family, and reads without a unique V-gene family were excluded. A later analysis removed several hundred highly shared, low-generation-probability nucleotide sequences to deal with suspected cross-contamination and a sequencing artifact. In a later analysis, a clonal expansion index was calculated for each public chain from normalized within-repertoire ranks of inferred template counts. Generation probabilities in a later analysis came from a VDJ recombination model fitted to out-of-frame rearrangements, and those results were checked against IGoR. Hypergeometric tests were used in a later analysis to score TCR-TCR, TCR-HLA and TCR-CMV co-occurrence, with a repertoire-size bias correction applied to the TCR pairs. To estimate false discovery rates, a later analysis permuted the HLA or CMV assignments 20 times. In a later analysis, co-occurring TCRs were grouped using DBSCAN, and TCRdist sequence similarity was added for clustering within HLA-allele-positive subsets. Co-occurrence clustering excluded repertoires with fewer than 30,000 or more than 120,000 public chains, plus five with anomalous nucleotide sharing. Imported from immuneACCESS, the table was reduced by TCRdb to in-frame sequences with V and J called. These copies leave out some clones; in studies compared against another copy, an unresolved V gene accounts for under half, and the cause of the remainder is not known. V, J and clone size reflect that table, while D and trimming were determined from the DNA. In all, the sample holds about 82,000 clones, and over 80% of those were seen once. About 2.3% of the sample rests with the top ten.

On this clone: Its specific antigen is unknown. At one boundary the junction diverges from the germline segment, which might be a read error.

The sequence links TRBV2 to TRBJ2-3, with a tentative D gene TRBD1 over 5 matching bases. The sequencing sample was made of PBMCs. This clonotype was sampled from a man aged 18 to 30 in good health and CMV-seronegative. In nucleotide form, the sequence is TGTGCCAGCAGGGAAGGTCACAGGAGTAGCACAGATACGCAGTATTTT. Its protein is CASREGHRSSTDTQYF. Supplemented by the reference TRBV2 and TRBJ2-3 proteins around the CDR3, the complete variable domain is EPEVTQTPSHQVTQMGQEVILRCVPISNHLYFYWYRQILGQKVEFLVSFYNNEISEKSEIFDDQFSVERPDGSNFTLKIRSTKLEDSAMYFCASREGHRSSTDTQYFGPGTRLTVL.